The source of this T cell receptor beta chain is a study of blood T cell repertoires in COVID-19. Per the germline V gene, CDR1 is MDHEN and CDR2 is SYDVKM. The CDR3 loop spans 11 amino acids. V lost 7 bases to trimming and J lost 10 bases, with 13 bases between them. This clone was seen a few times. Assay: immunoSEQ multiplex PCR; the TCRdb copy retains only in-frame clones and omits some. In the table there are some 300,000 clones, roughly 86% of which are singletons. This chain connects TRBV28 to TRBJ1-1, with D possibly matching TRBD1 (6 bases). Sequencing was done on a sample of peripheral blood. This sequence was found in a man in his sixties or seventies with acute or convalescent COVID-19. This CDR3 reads CASNKNRAAFF. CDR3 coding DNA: TGTGCCAGCAACAAGAACAGGGCAGCTTTCTTT.